This T cell receptor beta chain is from a study of tumor-infiltrating lymphocytes in localized non-small cell lung cancer. Overall study context: From each patient, both tumor and uninvolved lung, non-adjacent to tumor, were sampled. Overall study results and limits: IM1 and IM2 tumors showed no difference in T-cell fraction. Technical variation could not be separated from intratumor heterogeneity here.

Generated by immunoSEQ multiplex PCR, the TCRdb table keeps only in-frame clones and is missing some. The data show about 15,000 clones, with 65% to 75% seen just once and over 4% held by the top ten. CDR3 size: 14 residues. Germline values: CDR1 KGHSH, CDR2 LQKENI. The V gene lost 5 bases and the J gene lost 3 bases, with 11 bases spanning the gap. A note on this clone: Its antigen is not known.

The clonotype was recovered from a human donor with non-small cell lung cancer. The J gene is TRBJ2-1, the V gene TRBV18; D is perhaps TRBD2 (5 bases). Sequenced: lung tumor tissue. The CDR3 DNA reads TGTGCCAGCTCAAGACGGGAAGACTACAATGAGCAGTTCTTC. This gives the protein CASSRREDYNEQFF. The full variable domain, in which reference TRBV18 and TRBJ2-1 provide the parts outside the CDR3, is NAGVMQNPRHLVRRRGQEARLRCSPMKGHSHVYWYRQLPEEGLKFMVYLQKENIIDESGMPKERFSAEFPKEGPSILRIQQVVRGDSAAYFCASSRREDYNEQFFGPGTRLTVL.